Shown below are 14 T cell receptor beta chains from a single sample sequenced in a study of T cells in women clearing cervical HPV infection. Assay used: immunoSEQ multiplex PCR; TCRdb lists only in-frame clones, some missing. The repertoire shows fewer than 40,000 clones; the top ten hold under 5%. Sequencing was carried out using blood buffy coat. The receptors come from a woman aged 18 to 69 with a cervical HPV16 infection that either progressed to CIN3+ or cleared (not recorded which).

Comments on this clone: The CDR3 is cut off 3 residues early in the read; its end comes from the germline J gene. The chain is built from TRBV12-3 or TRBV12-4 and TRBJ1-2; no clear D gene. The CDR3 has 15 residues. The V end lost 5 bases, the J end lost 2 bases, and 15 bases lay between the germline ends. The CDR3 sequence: CASSLRRVLNYGYTF. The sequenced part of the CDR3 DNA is TGTGCCAGCAGTCTTAGAAGGGTACTCAACTATGGC.

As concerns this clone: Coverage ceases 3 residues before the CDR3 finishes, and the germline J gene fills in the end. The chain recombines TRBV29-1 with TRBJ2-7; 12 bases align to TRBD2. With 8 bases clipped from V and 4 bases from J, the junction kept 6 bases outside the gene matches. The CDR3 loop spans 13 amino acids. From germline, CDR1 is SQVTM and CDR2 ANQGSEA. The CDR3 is CSIAGLAGYEQYF. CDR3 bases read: TGCAGCATTGCGGGACTAGCGGGTTACGAG.

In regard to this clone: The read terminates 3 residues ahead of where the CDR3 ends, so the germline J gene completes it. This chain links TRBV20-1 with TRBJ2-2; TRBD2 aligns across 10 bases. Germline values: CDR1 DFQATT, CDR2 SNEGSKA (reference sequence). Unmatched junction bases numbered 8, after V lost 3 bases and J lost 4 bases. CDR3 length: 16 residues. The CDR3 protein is CSARSLAGGGTGELFF. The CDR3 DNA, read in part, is TGCAGTGCTAGGTCTTTAGCGGGAGGTGGCACCGGGGAG.

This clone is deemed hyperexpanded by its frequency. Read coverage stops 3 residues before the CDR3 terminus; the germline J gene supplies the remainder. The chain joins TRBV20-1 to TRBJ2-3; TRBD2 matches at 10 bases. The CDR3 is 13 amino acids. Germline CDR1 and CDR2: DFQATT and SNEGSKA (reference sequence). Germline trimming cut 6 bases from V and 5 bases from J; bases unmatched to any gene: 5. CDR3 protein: CSALGLAIDTQYF. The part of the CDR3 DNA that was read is TGCAGTGCCCTGGGACTAGCGATAGATACG.

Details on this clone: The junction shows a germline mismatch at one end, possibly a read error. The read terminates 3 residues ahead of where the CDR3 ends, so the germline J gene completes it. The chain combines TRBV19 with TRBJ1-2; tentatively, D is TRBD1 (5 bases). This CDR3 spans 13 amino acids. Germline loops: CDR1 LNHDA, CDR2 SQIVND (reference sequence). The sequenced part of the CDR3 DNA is TGTGCCAGTAGTGTAGACAGTAACTATGGC. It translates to CASSVDSNYG. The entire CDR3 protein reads CASSVDSNYGYTF.

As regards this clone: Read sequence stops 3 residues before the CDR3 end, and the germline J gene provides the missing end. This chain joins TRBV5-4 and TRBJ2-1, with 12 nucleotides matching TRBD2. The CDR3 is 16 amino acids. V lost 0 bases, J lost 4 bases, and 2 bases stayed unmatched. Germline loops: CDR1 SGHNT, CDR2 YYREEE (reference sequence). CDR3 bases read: TGTGCCAGCAGCTTGGGCCTAGCGGGGGGGTACAATGAG. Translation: CASSLGLAGGYNE. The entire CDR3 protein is CASSLGLAGGYNEQFF.

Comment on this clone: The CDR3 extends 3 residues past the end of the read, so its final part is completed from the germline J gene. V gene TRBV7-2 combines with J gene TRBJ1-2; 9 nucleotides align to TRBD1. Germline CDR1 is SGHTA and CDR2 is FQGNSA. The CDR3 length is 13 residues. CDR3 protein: CASSPNTGGDYTF. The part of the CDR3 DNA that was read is TGTGCCAGCAGCCCGAACACAGGGGGCGAC.

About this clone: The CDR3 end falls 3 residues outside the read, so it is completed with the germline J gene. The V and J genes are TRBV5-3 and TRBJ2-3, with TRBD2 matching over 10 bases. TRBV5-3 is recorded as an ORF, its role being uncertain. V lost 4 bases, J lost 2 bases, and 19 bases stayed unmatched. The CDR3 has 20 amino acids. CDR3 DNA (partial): TGTGCCAGAAGCAGGGACTTTAGCGGGGGGAAAACAGGGAACACAGATACG. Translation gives CARSRDFSGGKTGNTDT. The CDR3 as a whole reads CARSRDFSGGKTGNTDTQYF.

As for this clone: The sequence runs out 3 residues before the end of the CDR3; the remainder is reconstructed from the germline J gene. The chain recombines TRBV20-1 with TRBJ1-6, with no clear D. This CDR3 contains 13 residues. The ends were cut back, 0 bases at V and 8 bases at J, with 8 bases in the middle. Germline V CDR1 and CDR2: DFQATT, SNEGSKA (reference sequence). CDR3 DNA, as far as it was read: TGCAGTGCTAGAGATCGCCGGGATTCACCC. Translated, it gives CSARDRRDSP. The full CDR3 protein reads CSARDRRDSPLHF.

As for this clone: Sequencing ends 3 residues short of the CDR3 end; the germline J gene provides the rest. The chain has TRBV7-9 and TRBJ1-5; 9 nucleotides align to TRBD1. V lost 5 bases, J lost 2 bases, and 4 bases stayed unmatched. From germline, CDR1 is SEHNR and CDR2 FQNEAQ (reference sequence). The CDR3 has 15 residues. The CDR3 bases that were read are TGTGCCAGCAGCGCGGGACAGGGCGGCAATCAGCCC. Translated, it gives CASSAGQGGNQP. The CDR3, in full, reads CASSAGQGGNQPQHF.

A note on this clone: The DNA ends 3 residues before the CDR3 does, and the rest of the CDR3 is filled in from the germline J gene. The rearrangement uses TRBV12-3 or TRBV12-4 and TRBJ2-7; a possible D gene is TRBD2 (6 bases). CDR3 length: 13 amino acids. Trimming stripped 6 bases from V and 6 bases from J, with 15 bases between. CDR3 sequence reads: CASSGADGGEQYF. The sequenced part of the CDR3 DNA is TGTGCCAGCAGCGGGGCTGACGGGGGCGAG.

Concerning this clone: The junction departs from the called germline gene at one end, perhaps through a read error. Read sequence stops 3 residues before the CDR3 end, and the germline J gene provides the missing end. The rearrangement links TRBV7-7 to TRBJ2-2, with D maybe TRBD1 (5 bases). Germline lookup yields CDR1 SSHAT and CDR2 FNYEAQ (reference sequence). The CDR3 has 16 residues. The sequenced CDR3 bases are TGTGCTAGCAGACGACTTACCGGCAGGGATCCCGGGGAG. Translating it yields CASRRLTGRDPGE. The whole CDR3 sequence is CASRRLTGRDPGELFF.

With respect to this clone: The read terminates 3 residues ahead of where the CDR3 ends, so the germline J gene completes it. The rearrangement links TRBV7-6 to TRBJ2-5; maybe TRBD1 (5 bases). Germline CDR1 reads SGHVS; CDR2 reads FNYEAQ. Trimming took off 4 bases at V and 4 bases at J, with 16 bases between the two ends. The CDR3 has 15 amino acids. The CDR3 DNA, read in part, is TGTGCCAGCAGCTCCGGACAAGGTTTTAGAGAGACC. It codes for CASSSGQGFRET. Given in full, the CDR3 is CASSSGQGFRETQYF.

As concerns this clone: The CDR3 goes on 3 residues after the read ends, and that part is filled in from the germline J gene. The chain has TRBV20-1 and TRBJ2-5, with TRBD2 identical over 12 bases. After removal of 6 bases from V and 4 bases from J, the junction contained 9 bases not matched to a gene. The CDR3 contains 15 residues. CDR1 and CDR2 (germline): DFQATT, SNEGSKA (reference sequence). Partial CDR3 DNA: TGCAGTGCAACCTTTGGACTAGCGGGGCGAGAGACC. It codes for CSATFGLAGRET. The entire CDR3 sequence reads CSATFGLAGRETQYF.